A selection of T cell receptor beta chains follows, all from one sample in a study of cytomegalovirus exposure and HLA in healthy donors. The protocol was immunoSEQ multiplex PCR, while the TCRdb copy is restricted to in-frame clones and leaves out a portion. The data show some 98,000 clones, 70% seen once. The sequenced sample was PBMCs. The receptors shown here come from a man aged 50-59 years in good health and CMV-seronegative. Both conserved end residues are part of each CDR3. Fields, in order: clone size, D gene, V gene, J gene, CDR3 protein, CDR3 DNA. The D gene is left open where the match is weak. Clone size is given for some rows only: seen once, a few or many times, or a class if the clone is expanded.

>-|TRBD1|TRBV5-1|TRBJ2-1
CASSLVVQGVSYNEQFF
TGCGCCAGCAGCTTGGTAGTACAGGGGGTTTCCTACAATGAGCAGTTCTTC
>-|-|TRBV18|TRBJ2-7
CASSPHESTGRSYEQYF
TGTGCCAGCTCACCACATGAGTCGACAGGGAGGTCTTACGAGCAGTACTTC
>-|-|TRBV29-1|TRBJ2-7
CSVEEGGVSSYEQYF
TGCAGCGTTGAAGAAGGAGGGGTCTCCTCCTACGAGCAGTACTTC
>once|TRBD1|TRBV19|TRBJ2-7
CASSISGTASSYEQYF
TGTGCCAGTAGTATCTCCGGGACAGCTAGCTCCTACGAGCAGTACTTC
>-|TRBD1|TRBV7-8|TRBJ1-6
CASSLYGQGSPLHF
TGTGCCAGCAGCTTATACGGACAGGGTTCACCCCTCCACTTT
>few|-|TRBV6-6|TRBJ2-7
CASSYSTGLLYF
TGTGCCAGCAGTTACTCGACAGGACTCCTCTACTTC
>once|-|TRBV7-9|TRBJ1-2
CSSSLASDGGYTF
TGTTCCAGCAGCTTAGCGAGTGACGGGGGCTACACCTTC
>-|TRBD1|TRBV5-5|TRBJ1-1
CASSSLRGDTEAFF
TGTGCCAGCAGCTCACTCAGGGGGGACACTGAAGCTTTCTTT
>-|-|TRBV5-1|TRBJ2-5
CASSLGTEETQYF
TGCGCCAGCAGCTTGGGGACAGAAGAGACCCAGTACTTC
>-|TRBD2|TRBV28|TRBJ2-7
CASRLAGKYEQYF
TGTGCCAGCCGACTAGCGGGGAAGTACGAGCAGTACTTC